What follows is one TCR beta chain and its context. These data are taken from a study of blood T cell repertoires in COVID-19. In the study overall: The origin of the acute and convalescent COVID-19 samples was the United States, Italy and Spain.

The method was immunoSEQ multiplex PCR; TCRdb's version includes in-frame clones alone and lacks a portion of them. The sample records about 380,000 clones, roughly 90% being singletons. After removal of 4 bases from V and 7 bases from J, the junction contained 11 bases not matched to a gene. Germline V CDR1 and CDR2: LGHNA, YNFKEQ. The CDR3 has 15 amino acids. The chain links TRBV4-2 to TRBJ1-1, with TRBD1 identical over 8 bases. Sample: peripheral blood. The TCR comes from a man younger than 35 with active or convalescent COVID-19. The CDR3 spells CASSRGLTGGGEAFF. CDR3 nucleotides: TGTGCCAGCAGCCGGGGACTCACAGGGGGTGGTGAAGCTTTCTTT.